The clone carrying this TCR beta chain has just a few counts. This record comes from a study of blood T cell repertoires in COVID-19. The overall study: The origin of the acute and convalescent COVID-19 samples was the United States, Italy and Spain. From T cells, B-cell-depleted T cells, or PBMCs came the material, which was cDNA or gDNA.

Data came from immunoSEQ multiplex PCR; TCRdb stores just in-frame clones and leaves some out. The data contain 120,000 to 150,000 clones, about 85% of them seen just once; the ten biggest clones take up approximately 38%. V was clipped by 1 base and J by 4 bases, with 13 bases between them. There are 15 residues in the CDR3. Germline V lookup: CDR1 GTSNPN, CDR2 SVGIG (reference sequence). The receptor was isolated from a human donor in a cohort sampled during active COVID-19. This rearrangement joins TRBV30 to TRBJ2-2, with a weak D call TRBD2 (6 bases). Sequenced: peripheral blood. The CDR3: CAWSAEGRRTGELFF. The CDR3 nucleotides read TGTGCCTGGAGTGCGGAGGGACGGCGCACCGGGGAGCTGTTTTTT.